The clone carrying this T cell receptor beta chain came up many times. The antigen is undetermined. This sample was included in a study of identical twins. The CDR3 has 13 amino acids. Germline CDR1 KGHDR, CDR2 SFDVKD. The ends were cut back, 4 bases at V and 7 bases at J, with 10 bases in the middle. cDNA carried unique molecular identifiers, and a universal primer site was added by template switching. A single record per CDR3 protein comes from TCRdb applying MiXCR to the 5' RACE reads. The sample contains around 370,000 distinct CDR3 sequences, around 9.7% of which appear only once. General study points: With abundant cord blood beta clonotypes, insertions were fewer; memory repertoires showed no such pattern.

The specimen was naive T cells sorted from blood. This chain joins TRBV24-1 and TRBJ1-5, with D perhaps TRBD1 (5 bases). The receptor's source is a woman in her forties or fifties in good health. CDR3 nucleotides: TGTGCCACCAGTGACCAAGGGGTGCAGCCCCAGCATTTT. This encodes CATSDQGVQPQHF.